The 25 T cell receptor beta chains below all came from one sample that was sequenced in a study of T cells in Graves' hyperthyroidism and ophthalmopathy. The investigators amplified TCR beta CDR3 regions from RNA transcripts. The study used the HTBI primer set for a first-round RT-PCR of the TCR CDR3. From the multiplex PCR reads, TCRdb called clonotypes with MiXCR, one entry per CDR3 protein. The sample includes fewer than 400,000 distinct CDR3 sequences, approximately 25% of them seen just once. The sample taken for sequencing was blood. All receptors derive from a man in his fifties with Graves' hyperthyroidism.

The chain joins TRBV6-5 to TRBJ2-7; TRBD1 matches 7 bases. Germline-derived CDR1 and CDR2 are MNHEY and SVGAGI. This CDR3 region has 14 residues. Losses at the gene ends were 4 bases for V and 0 bases for J; bases not matched to a gene: 3. The CDR3 loop is CASSSDRLSYEQYF. The CDR3 DNA sequence: TGTGCCAGCAGTTCGGACAGGCTCTCCTACGAGCAGTACTTC.

This clonotype was seen more than once but under ten times. The V gene is TRBV9, the J gene TRBJ2-5; no clear D gene. The CDR3 is 14 amino acids. Germline CDR1 reads SGDLS; CDR2 reads YYNGEE. V shed 3 bases and J shed 2 bases, with 11 bases lying between them. CDR3 nucleotide sequence: TGTGCCAGCAGCGATGGACCGTATCAAGAGACCCAGTACTTC. Its translation is CASSDGPYQETQYF.

This rearrangement joins TRBV10-3 to TRBJ1-2; TRBD1 matches at 8 bases. V lost 3 bases to trimming and J lost 4 bases; unmatched junction nucleotides: 1. The CDR3 is 13 residues long. Germline assignment: CDR1 ENHRY and CDR2 SYGVKD. The CDR3 protein is CAISDGTGYGYTF. The CDR3 DNA reads TGTGCCATCAGTGACGGGACAGGCTATGGCTACACCTTC.

The rearrangement joins TRBV20-1 to TRBJ2-7; either TRBD1 or TRBD2 may supply D (5 bases each). CDR3 length: 16 amino acids. Germline assignment: CDR1 DFQATT and CDR2 SNEGSKA (reference sequence). V was shortened by 0 bases and J by 0 bases, with 15 bases between the two germline ends. Here the CDR3 DNA reads TGCAGTGCTAGAGATCAGGCAGGGAGAAGCTCCTACGAGCAGTACTTC. It codes for CSARDQAGRSSYEQYF.

In this sample, this clonotype turned up many times. V is TRBV28 and J is TRBJ2-7, with 11 bases matching TRBD2. Germline assignment: CDR1 MDHEN and CDR2 SYDVKM. Trimming cost V 8 bases and J 3 bases; bases outside gene matches: 24. The CDR3 runs to 20 residues. The CDR3 DNA reads TGTGCCAGCCAGTCTGCCGCCCGGTGGGATAGCGGGAGGGAGTACTACGAGCAGTACTTC. This encodes CASQSAARWDSGREYYEQYF.

This clonotype appeared many times. The gene calls are TRBV28 and TRBJ1-5; weak D call: TRBD1 (5 bases). From germline, CDR1 is MDHEN and CDR2 SYDVKM. This CDR3 region has 16 residues. V was pared by 5 bases and J by 1 base, with 15 bases between. CDR3 in DNA: TGTGCCAGCAGTGTAACTCGGAGGGGCAGCAATCAGCCCCAGCATTTT. It encodes CASSVTRRGSNQPQHF. The full variable domain, its missing parts supplied by reference TRBV28 and TRBJ1-5, is DVKVTQSSRYLVKRTGEKVFLECVQDMDHENMFWYRQDPGLGLRLIYFSYDVKMKEKGDIPEGYSVSREKKERFSLILESASTNQTSMYLCASSVTRRGSNQPQHFGDGTRLSIL.

This clonotype came up many times. V usage is TRBV7-9 and J usage is TRBJ1-2; 7 bases map to TRBD1. CDR1 and CDR2 from the germline V gene are SEHNR and FQNEAQ (reference sequence). The CDR3 totals 14 residues. Trimming cost V 5 bases and J 6 bases; bases outside gene matches: 9. CDR3: CASSRWEGAHGYTF. CDR3 nucleotides: TGTGCCAGCAGCCGCTGGGAGGGGGCGCATGGCTACACCTTC.

There are a few counts of this clonotype. This sequence joins TRBV7-3 and TRBJ2-5; the match to TRBD2 covers 13 bases. J gave up 9 bases and V 4 bases, and 5 bases lay outside the gene matches. From germline, CDR1 is SGHTA and CDR2 FQGTGA. The CDR3 has 14 amino acids. Written as DNA, the CDR3 is TGTGCCAGCAGCTCGCCGGGACTAGCGGGGCCCCAGTACTTC. Translating gives CASSSPGLAGPQYF.

This clonotype was observed many times. The CDR3 here is CASSSSRAYEQYF. The CDR3 bases are TGTGCCAGCAGTTCGAGCCGGGCGTACGAGCAGTACTTC. The chain carries TRBV6-1 and TRBJ2-7; D gene uncertain. The germline gives CDR1 MNHNS, CDR2 SASEGT. Trimming pared 5 bases from V and 4 bases from J, leaving 12 bases between. The CDR3 consists of 13 residues.

The rearrangement links TRBV20-1 to TRBJ2-3; possibly TRBD1 or TRBD2 for D (7 bases each). V lost 6 bases and J 4 bases, leaving 14 bases between the germline ends. There are 13 residues in the CDR3. Germline V lookup: CDR1 DFQATT, CDR2 SNEGSKA (reference sequence). CDR3 bases: TGCAGTGCCACAGGGGAGGGTGCAGATACGCAGTATTTT. Encoded protein: CSATGEGADTQYF.

For this clonotype: This sequence may be a read error, since a much larger clone differs from it by one base. The rearrangement links TRBV7-2 to TRBJ2-1, with a weak D call TRBD1 (5 bases). The CDR3 has 15 residues. The germline V gene has CDR1 SGHTA and CDR2 FQGNSA. The CDR3 protein is CASSLAPGLDNGQFF. The CDR3 DNA follows: TGTGCCAGCAGTTTAGCTCCAGGGTTGGACAATGGGCAGTTCTTC.

This clonotype occurred many times. The chain combines TRBV2 with TRBJ2-7; D is undetermined. This CDR3 region has 13 residues. V dropped 3 bases and J dropped 2 bases, with 8 bases sitting between them. Germline CDR1 reads SNHLY; CDR2 reads FYNNEI. The CDR3 DNA sequence: TGTGCCAGCAGTGAGGCCGCAACCTACGAGCAGTACTTC. This codes for CASSEAATYEQYF.

This sequence joins TRBV5-5 and TRBJ2-7, with D possibly called TRBD1 or TRBD2 (5 bases each). The length of the CDR3 is 14 residues. The V gene lost 0 bases and the J gene lost 5 bases, with 12 bases spanning the gap. From germline, CDR1 is SGHKS and CDR2 YYEKEE (reference sequence). CDR3 sequence (DNA): TGTGCCAGCAGCTTGGGGGGGAGCAACCACGAGCAGTACTTC. It codes for CASSLGGSNHEQYF.

This clonotype was detected many times. V and J are TRBV11-1 and TRBJ2-5, with D unresolved. Between the trimmed V and J ends, which lost 7 bases and 4 bases, there was a span of 10 bases. CDR3 length: 12 residues. Germline V gene lookup returns CDR1 SGHAT and CDR2 FQDESV (reference sequence). CDR3 residues: CASTSNRETQYF. CDR3 sequence (DNA): TGTGCCAGCACCTCTAACCGAGAGACCCAGTACTTC.

The V gene is TRBV27, the J gene TRBJ2-2; 10 bases are a match to TRBD2. The CDR3 has 17 amino acids. V lost 2 bases and J lost 1; bases outside the gene matches: 4. Germline loops: CDR1 MNHEY, CDR2 SMNVEV (reference sequence). For the CDR3, the DNA is TGTGCCAGCAGTTTAAAAAGGACTAGCGGGAACACCGGGGAGCTGTTTTTT. Its protein is CASSLKRTSGNTGELFF.

The table lists this clonotype with a few counts. The V call is TRBV18, the J call TRBJ2-5; 15 nucleotides line up with TRBD2. The CDR3 runs 15 residues. CDR1 KGHSH and CDR2 LQKENI come from the germline V gene. Trimming cost V 4 bases and J 4 bases; bases outside gene matches: 1. In nucleotides, the CDR3 is TGTGCCAGCTCACAGGGACTAGCGGGAGGAGAGACCCAGTACTTC. Translated, it gives CASSQGLAGGETQYF. The full variable domain, with the rest looked up from reference TRBV18 and TRBJ2-5, is NAGVMQNPRHLVRRRGQEARLRCSPMKGHSHVYWYRQLPEEGLKFMVYLQKENIIDESGMPKERFSAEFPKEGPSILRIQQVVRGDSAAYFCASSQGLAGGETQYFGPGTRLLVL.

In this sample, this clonotype turned up once. A much larger clone sits a single nucleotide away, making a read error possible. This chain connects TRBV28 to TRBJ2-4; either TRBD1 or TRBD2 may fit D (5 bases each). Trimming shortened V by 1 base and J by 9 bases, and 16 bases separated the two germline ends. CDR3 length: 15 amino acids. Per germline, CDR1 MDHEN and CDR2 SYDVKM. DNA of the CDR3: TGTGCCAGCAGTTTATCCCGGCAGGGTGGGGGCATTCAGTACTTC. Protein: CASSLSRQGGGIQYF.

V is TRBV4-1 and J is TRBJ2-1, with 7 bases fitting TRBD2. Germline loops: CDR1 MGHRA, CDR2 YSYEKL. The CDR3 loop spans 14 amino acids. The J segment lost 7 bases and the V segment lost 4 bases, leaving 7 bases of the junction unmatched. This CDR3 reads CASSLRRESNEQFF. CDR3 nucleotides: TGCGCCAGCAGCCTCCGGCGGGAGTCTAATGAGCAGTTCTTC.

The chain employs TRBV2 and TRBJ1-1; 7 bases are shared with TRBD1. The CDR3 has 16 residues. V lost 10 bases to trimming and J lost 4 bases; unmatched junction nucleotides: 18. Germline-derived CDR1 and CDR2 are SNHLY and FYNNEI. CDR3 sequence: CANLGTEFGLITEAFF. CDR3 in DNA: TGTGCCAACCTCGGGACAGAATTTGGTCTAATCACTGAAGCTTTCTTT.

The chain couples TRBV12-3 or TRBV12-4 to TRBJ1-5; unclear D gene. This CDR3 region has 14 residues. Trimming left V 1 base short and J 5 bases short, with 9 bases between. Here the CDR3 DNA reads TGTGCCAGCAGTTTAGTATTAAGGGATCAGCCCCAGCATTTT. It encodes CASSLVLRDQPQHF.

The chain combines TRBV7-3 with TRBJ2-2; D may match TRBD1 or TRBD2 (6 bases each). The V end lost 1 base, the J end lost 4 bases, and 10 bases lay between the germline ends. Germline-derived CDR1 and CDR2 are SGHTA and FQGTGA. The CDR3 loop spans 15 amino acids. For the CDR3, the DNA is TGTGCCAGCAGCTTAATGGGGGGCCCCACCGGGGAGCTGTTTTTT. It is translated as CASSLMGGPTGELFF.

This clonotype was found many times. The CDR3 sequence is CSARLGSSYEQYF. The CDR3 DNA reads TGCAGTGCTAGGTTGGGGAGCTCCTACGAGCAGTACTTC. V is TRBV20-1 and J is TRBJ2-7, with D tentatively TRBD2 (5 bases). The germline CDR1 and CDR2 sequences are DFQATT and SNEGSKA (reference sequence). The CDR3 covers 13 residues. Between the trimmed V and J ends, which lost 3 bases and 0 bases, there was a span of 9 bases.

The chain carries TRBV2 and TRBJ1-1, with D possibly being TRBD1 (5 bases). From germline, CDR1 is SNHLY and CDR2 FYNNEI. The CDR3 runs 14 residues. V dropped 6 bases and J dropped 0 bases, with 11 bases sitting between them. The CDR3 coding sequence is TGTGCCAGCAGCACAACCAGGGTGAACACTGAAGCTTTCTTT. It yields the protein CASSTTRVNTEAFF.

This clonotype was counted ten times or more. The chain couples TRBV7-2 to TRBJ2-5; D tentatively reads TRBD1 or TRBD2 (5 bases each). CDR1 and CDR2 from the germline V gene are SGHTA and FQGNSA. Trimming shortened V by 1 base and J by 5 bases, and 11 bases separated the two germline ends. The CDR3 contains 14 residues. CDR3 in DNA: TGTGCCAGCAGCTTAGGCCAATGGGGGGAGACCCAGTACTTC. Its translation is CASSLGQWGETQYF.

This clonotype was counted many times. This chain links TRBV27 with TRBJ2-1; 10 positions agree with TRBD2. The length of the CDR3 is 15 residues. Germline V CDR1 and CDR2: MNHEY, SMNVEV (reference sequence). V trimming: 5 bases; J trimming: 3 bases; junction bases outside the gene matches: 4. CDR3 nucleotides: TGTGCCAGCAGTCCCCTAGCGGGGGTCTACAATGAGCAGTTCTTC. Residues: CASSPLAGVYNEQFF.